The entry below gives a single T cell receptor (beta chain) sequence along with its context. The data were obtained in a study of lymphopenia after photon versus proton radiotherapy. Repertoires were generated with immunoSEQ multiplex PCR, while TCRdb's copy carries only in-frame clones and drops some. The data show tens of thousands of clones, approximately 91% seen once. This CDR3 contains 15 residues. The ends were cut back, 1 base at V and 5 bases at J, with 15 bases in the middle. In germline, CDR1 is SGHRS, CDR2 YFSETQ. The clonotype originates from an older woman with pancreatic cancer. The sequencing used peripheral blood, collected from a patient treated with photon-based radiotherapy. V is TRBV5-1 and J is TRBJ2-5, with D possibly matching TRBD1 (7 bases). CDR3 DNA: TGCGCCAGCAGCTTGAACTCCCCAGGGGGGGAGACCCAGTACTTC. It codes for CASSLNSPGGETQYF. The variable domain in full, completed from reference TRBV5-1 and TRBJ2-5, reads KAGVTQTPRYLIKTRGQQVTLSCSPISGHRSVSWYQQTPGQGLQFLFEYFSETQRNKGNFPGRFSGRQFSNSRSEMNVSTLELGDSALYLCASSLNSPGGETQYFGPGTRLLVL.